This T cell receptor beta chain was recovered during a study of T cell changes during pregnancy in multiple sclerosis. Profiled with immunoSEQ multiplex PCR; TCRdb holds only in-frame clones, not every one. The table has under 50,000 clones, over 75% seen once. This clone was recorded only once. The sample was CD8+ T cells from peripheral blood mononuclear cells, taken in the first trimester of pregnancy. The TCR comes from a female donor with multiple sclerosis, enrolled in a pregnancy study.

CDR3 residues: CASSLSTDTQYF. CDR3 nucleotides: TGTGCCAGCAGCCTTAGCACAGATACGCAGTATTTT. The rearrangement joins TRBV11-2 to TRBJ2-3; D is uncertain. This CDR3 has 12 amino acids. Germline-derived CDR1 and CDR2 are SGHAT and FQNNGV. V lost 5 bases and J 0 bases, leaving 3 bases between the germline ends. Supplemented by reference TRBV11-2 and TRBJ2-3, the full variable domain reads EAGVAQSPRYKIIEKRQSVAFWCNPISGHATLYWYQQILGQGPKLLIQFQNNGVVDDSQLPKDRFSAERLKGVDSTLKIQPAKLEDSAVYLCASSLSTDTQYFGPGTRLTVL.